This TCR beta chain was sequenced during a study of cytomegalovirus exposure and HLA in healthy donors. CDR1 is SEHNR, CDR2 FQNEAQ, per germline (reference sequence). CDR3 length: 12 residues. The V end was cut by 6 bases, the J end by 5 bases, with 11 bases between. 13 Jbeta primers and 60 Vbeta primers were used for the PCR. Measured with immunoSEQ multiplex PCR; TCRdb has only the in-frame clones, and not every one. This repertoire shows 99,000 or so clones, about 80% found once; its top ten account for 5% to 6.5%. The sample comprised PBMCs. This chain links TRBV7-9 with TRBJ2-7; D is possibly TRBD1 (5 bases). This clonotype originated in a man between 60 and 70 years old in good health and CMV-seropositive. The CDR3 DNA is TGTGCCAGCAGGGACGCCAGGGACGAGCAGTACTTC. Its translation is CASRDARDEQYF.